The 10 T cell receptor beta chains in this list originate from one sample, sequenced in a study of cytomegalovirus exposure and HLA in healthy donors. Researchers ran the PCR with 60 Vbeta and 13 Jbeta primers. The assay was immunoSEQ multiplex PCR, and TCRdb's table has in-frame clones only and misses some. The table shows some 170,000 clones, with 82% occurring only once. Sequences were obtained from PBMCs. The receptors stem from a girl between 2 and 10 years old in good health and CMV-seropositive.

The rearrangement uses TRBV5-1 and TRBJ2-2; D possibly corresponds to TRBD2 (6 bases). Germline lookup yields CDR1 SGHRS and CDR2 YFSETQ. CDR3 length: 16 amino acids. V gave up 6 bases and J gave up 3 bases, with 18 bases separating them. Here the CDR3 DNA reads TGCGCCAGCAAACGTAGAGGGGACTCCGACACCGGGGAGCTGTTTTTT. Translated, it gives CASKRRGDSDTGELFF.

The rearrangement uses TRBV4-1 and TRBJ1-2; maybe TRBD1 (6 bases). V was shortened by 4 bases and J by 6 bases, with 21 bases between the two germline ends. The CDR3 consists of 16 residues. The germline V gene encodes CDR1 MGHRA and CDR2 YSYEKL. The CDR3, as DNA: TGCGCCAGCAGCCCCGTCGGGAGGGACAAAGGAAATGGCTACACCTTC. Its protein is CASSPVGRDKGNGYTF.

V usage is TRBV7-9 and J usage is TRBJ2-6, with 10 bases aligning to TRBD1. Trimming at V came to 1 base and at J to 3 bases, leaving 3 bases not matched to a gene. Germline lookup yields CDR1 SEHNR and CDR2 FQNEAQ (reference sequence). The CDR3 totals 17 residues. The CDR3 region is CASSLGTGGYGANVLTF. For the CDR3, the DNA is TGTGCCAGCAGCTTAGGGACAGGGGGGTATGGGGCCAACGTCCTGACTTTC. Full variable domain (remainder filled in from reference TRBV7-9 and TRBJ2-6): DTGVSQNPRHKITKRGQNVTFRCDPISEHNRLYWYRQTLGQGPEFLTYFQNEAQLEKSRLLSDRFSAERPKGSFSTLEIQRTEQGDSAMYLCASSLGTGGYGANVLTFGAGSRLTVL.

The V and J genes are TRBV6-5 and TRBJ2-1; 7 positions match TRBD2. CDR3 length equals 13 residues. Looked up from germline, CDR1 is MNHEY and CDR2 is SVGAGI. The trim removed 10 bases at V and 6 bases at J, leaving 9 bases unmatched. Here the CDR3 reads CATMGGPVNEQFF. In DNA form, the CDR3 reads TGTGCCACCATGGGAGGGCCGGTCAATGAGCAGTTCTTC.

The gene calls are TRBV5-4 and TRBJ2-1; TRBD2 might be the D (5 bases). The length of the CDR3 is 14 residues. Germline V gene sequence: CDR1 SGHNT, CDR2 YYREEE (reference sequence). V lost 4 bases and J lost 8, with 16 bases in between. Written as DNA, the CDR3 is TGTGCCAGCAGCCCCGCCCGGGTCGGGGATGAGCAGTTCTTC. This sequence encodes CASSPARVGDEQFF.

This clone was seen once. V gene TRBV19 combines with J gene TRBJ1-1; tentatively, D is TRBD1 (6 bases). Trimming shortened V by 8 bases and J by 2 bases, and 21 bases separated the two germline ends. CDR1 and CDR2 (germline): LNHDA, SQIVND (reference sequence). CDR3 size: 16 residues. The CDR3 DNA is TGTGCCAGTGCCAACCTCCGGACAGCTAGTAACACTGAAGCTTTCTTT. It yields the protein CASANLRTASNTEAFF. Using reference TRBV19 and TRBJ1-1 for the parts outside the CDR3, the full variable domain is DGGITQSPKYLFRKEGQNVTLSCEQNLNHDAMYWYRQDPGQGLRLIYYSQIVNDFQKGDIAEGYSVSREKKESFPLTVTSAQKNPTAFYLCASANLRTASNTEAFFGQGTRLTVV.

The CDR3, as DNA: TGTGCCAGTAGTGGTGCTAGCGGGAGGGCAAACTCCTACGAGCAGTACTTC. As protein: CASSGASGRANSYEQYF. This chain uses TRBV19 with TRBJ2-7; 12 bases agree with TRBD2. Per germline, CDR1 LNHDA and CDR2 SQIVND (reference sequence). The CDR3 runs 17 residues. V was clipped by 5 bases and J by 0 bases; unmatched bases: 8.

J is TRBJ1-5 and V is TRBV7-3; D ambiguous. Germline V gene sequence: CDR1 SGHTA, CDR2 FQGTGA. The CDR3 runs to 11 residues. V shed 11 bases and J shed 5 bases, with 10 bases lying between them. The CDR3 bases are TGTGCCCCGGGCGGGGATCAGCCCCAGCATTTT. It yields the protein CAPGGDQPQHF.

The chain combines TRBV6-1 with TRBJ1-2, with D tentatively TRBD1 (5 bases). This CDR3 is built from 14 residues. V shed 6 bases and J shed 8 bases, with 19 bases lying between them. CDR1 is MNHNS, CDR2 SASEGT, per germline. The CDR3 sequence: CASRADKGVSGYTF. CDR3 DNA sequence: TGTGCCAGCAGAGCCGACAAAGGGGTCTCCGGCTACACCTTC.

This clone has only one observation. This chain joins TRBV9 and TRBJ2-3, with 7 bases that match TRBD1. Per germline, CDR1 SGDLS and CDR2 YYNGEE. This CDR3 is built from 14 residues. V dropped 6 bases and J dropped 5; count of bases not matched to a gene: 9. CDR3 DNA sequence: TGTGCCAGCAATTTGGGCAGGGACAGAGATACGCAGTATTTT. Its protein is CASNLGRDRDTQYF. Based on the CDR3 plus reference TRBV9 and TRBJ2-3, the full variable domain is DSGVTQTPKHLITATGQRVTLRCSPRSGDLSVYWYQQSLDQGLQFLIQYYNGEERAKGNILERFSAQQFPDLHSELNLSSLELGDSALYFCASNLGRDRDTQYFGPGTRLTVL.